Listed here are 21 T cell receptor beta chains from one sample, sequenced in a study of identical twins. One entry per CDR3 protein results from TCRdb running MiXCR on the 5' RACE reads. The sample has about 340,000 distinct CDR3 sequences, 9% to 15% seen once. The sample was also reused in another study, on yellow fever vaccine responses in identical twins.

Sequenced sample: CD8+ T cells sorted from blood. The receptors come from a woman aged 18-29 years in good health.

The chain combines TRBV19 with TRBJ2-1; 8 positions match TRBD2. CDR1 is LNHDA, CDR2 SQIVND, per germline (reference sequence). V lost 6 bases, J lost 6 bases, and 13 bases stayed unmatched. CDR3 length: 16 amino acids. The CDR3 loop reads CASRRQAGEGINEQFF. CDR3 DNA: TGTGCCAGTAGGAGACAAGCGGGAGAGGGAATCAATGAGCAGTTCTTC.

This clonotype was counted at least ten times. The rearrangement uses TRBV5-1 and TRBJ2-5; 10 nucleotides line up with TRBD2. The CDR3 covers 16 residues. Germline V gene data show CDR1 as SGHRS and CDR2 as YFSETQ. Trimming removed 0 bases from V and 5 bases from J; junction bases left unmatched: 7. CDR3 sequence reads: CASSLASSGSWETQYF. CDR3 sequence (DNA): TGCGCCAGCAGCTTGGCGTCTAGCGGGAGTTGGGAGACCCAGTACTTC.

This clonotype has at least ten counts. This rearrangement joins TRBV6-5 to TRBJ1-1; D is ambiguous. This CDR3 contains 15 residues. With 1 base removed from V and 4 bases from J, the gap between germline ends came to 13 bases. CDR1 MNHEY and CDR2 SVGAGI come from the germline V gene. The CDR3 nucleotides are TGTGCCAGCAGTTACTTGACCGGAGGGAGCACTGAAGCTTTCTTT. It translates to CASSYLTGGSTEAFF.

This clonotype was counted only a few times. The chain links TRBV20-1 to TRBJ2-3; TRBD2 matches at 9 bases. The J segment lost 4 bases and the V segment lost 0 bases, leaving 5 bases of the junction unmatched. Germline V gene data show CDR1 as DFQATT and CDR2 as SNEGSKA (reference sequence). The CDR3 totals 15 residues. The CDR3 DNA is TGCAGTGCTAGAGATCCGTCTAGCGGGGCAGATACGCAGTATTTT. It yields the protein CSARDPSSGADTQYF.

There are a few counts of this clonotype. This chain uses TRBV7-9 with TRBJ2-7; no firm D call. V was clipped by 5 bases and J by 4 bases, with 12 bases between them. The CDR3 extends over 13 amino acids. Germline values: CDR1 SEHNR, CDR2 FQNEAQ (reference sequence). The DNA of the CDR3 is TGTGCCAGCAGCCCACCCCAACGGTACGAGCAGTACTTC. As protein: CASSPPQRYEQYF.

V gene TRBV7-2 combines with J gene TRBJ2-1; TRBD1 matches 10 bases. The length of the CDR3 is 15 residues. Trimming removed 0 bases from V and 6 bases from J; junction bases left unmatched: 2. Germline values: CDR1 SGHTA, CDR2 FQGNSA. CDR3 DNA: TGTGCCAGCAGCTTAGCCGGGACAGGGGTCAATGAGCAGTTCTTC. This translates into CASSLAGTGVNEQFF.

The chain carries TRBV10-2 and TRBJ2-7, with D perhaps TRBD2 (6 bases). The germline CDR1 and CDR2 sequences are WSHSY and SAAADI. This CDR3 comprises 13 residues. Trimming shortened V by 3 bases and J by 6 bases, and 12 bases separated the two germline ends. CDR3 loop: CASSELLAGEQYF. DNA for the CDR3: TGCGCCAGCAGTGAATTACTAGCCGGCGAGCAGTACTTC.

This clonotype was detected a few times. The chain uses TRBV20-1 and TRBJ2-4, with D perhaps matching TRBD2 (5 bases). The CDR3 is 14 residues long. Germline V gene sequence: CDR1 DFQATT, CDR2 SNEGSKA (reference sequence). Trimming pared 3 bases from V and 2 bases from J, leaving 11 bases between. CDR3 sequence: CSARPRVPKNIQYF. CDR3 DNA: TGCAGTGCTAGGCCGCGGGTTCCCAAAAACATTCAGTACTTC.

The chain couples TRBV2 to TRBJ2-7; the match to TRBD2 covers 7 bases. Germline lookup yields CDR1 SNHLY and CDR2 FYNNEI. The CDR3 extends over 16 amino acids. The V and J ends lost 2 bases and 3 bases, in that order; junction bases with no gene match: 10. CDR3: CASSERGGGRFYEQYF. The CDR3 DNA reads TGTGCCAGCAGTGAAAGAGGCGGGGGTAGGTTCTACGAGCAGTACTTC.

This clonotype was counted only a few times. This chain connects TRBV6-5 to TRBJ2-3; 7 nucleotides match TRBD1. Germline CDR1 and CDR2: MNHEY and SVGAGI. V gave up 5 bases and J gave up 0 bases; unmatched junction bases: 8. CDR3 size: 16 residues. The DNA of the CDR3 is TGTGCCAGCAGTCACCGGGACAGAGCTAGCACAGATACGCAGTATTTT. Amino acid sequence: CASSHRDRASTDTQYF.

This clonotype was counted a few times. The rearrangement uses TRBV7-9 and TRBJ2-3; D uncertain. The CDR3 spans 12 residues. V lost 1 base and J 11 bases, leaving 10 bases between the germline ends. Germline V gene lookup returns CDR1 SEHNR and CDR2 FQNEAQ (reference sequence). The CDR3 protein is CASSLGVYWQYF. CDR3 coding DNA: TGTGCCAGCAGCTTAGGGGTTTATTGGCAGTATTTT.

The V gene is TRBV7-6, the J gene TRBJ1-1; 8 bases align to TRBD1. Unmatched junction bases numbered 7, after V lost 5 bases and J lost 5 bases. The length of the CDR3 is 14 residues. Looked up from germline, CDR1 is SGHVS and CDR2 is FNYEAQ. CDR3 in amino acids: CASSRTGSGTEAFF. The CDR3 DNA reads TGTGCCAGCAGCCGGACAGGGAGTGGTACTGAAGCTTTCTTT. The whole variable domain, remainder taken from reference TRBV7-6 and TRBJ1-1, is GAGVSQSPRYKVTKRGQDVALRCDPISGHVSLYWYRQALGQGPEFLTYFNYEAQQDKSGLPNDRFSAERPEGSISTLTIQRTEQRDSAMYRCASSRTGSGTEAFFGQGTRLTVV.

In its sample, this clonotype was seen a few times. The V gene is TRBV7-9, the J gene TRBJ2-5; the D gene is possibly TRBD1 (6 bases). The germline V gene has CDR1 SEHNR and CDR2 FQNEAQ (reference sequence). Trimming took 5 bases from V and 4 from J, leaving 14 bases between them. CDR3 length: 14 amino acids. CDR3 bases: TGTGCCAGCAGCCCTCCCCGGGACATAGAGACCCAGTACTTC. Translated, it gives CASSPPRDIETQYF. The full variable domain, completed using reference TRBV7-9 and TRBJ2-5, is DTGVSQNPRHKITKRGQNVTFRCDPISEHNRLYWYRQTLGQGPEFLTYFQNEAQLEKSRLLSDRFSAERPKGSFSTLEIQRTEQGDSAMYLCASSPPRDIETQYFGPGTRLLVL.

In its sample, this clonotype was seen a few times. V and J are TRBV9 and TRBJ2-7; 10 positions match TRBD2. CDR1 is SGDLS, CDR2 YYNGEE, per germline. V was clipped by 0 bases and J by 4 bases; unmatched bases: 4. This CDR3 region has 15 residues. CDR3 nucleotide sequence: TGTGCCAGCAGCGTAGGGGCTAGCGGGGGATACGAGCAGTACTTC. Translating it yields CASSVGASGGYEQYF.

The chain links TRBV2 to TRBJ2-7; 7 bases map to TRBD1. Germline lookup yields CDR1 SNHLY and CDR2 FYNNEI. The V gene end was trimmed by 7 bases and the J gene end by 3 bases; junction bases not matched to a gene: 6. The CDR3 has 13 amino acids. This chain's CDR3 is CASNWTGDYEQYF. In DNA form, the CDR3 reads TGTGCCAGCAATTGGACAGGCGACTACGAGCAGTACTTC.

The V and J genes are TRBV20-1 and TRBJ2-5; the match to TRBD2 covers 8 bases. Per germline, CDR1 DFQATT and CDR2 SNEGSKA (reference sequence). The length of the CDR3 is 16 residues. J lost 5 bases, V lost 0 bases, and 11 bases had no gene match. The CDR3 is CSARDLISTGGETQYF. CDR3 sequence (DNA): TGCAGTGCTAGAGACCTTATCTCGACGGGGGGGGAGACCCAGTACTTC.

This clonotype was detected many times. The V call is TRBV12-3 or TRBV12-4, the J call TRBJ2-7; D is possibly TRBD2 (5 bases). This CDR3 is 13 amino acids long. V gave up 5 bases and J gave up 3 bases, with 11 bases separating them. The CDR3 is CASSLTRDYEQYF. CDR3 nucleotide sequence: TGTGCCAGCAGTCTTACTAGGGACTACGAGCAGTACTTC.

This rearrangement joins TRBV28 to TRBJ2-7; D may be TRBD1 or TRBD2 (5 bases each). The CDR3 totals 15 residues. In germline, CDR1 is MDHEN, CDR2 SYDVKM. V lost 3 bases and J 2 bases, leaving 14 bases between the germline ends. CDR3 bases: TGTGCCAGCAGTTTGAACCGGGACGGGGCCTACGAGCAGTACTTC. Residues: CASSLNRDGAYEQYF.

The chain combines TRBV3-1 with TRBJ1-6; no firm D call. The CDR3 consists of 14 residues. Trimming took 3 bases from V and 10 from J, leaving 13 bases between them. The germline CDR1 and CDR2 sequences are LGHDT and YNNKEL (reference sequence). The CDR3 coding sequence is TGTGCCAGCAGCCAGGACCCCTATCGGTCACCCCTCCACTTT. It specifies CASSQDPYRSPLHF.

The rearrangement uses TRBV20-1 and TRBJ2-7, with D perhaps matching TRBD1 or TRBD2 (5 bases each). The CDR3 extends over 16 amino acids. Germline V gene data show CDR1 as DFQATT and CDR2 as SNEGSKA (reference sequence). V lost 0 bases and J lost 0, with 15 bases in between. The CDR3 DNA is TGCAGTGCTAGAGATCTCGGGACGCCGAGCTCCTACGAGCAGTACTTC. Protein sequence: CSARDLGTPSSYEQYF.

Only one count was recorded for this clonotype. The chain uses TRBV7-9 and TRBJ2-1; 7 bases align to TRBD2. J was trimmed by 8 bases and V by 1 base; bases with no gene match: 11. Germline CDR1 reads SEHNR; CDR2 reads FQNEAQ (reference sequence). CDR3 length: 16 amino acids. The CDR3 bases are TGTGCCAGCAGCTTAGGATGGGGCGGGAGTGCCGATGAGCAGTTCTTC. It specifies CASSLGWGGSADEQFF.